This T cell receptor (beta chain) was captured by sequencing in a study of blood T cell repertoires in COVID-19. Study-wide context: Sample material is recorded as cDNA or gDNA derived from T cells, B-cell-depleted T cells, or PBMCs.

The CDR3 has 13 amino acids. V shed 2 bases and J shed 4 bases, with 3 bases lying between them. Germline lookup yields CDR1 ENHRY and CDR2 SYGVKD. In the source study's methods: Reference gene primers were amplified, and this amplification served to estimate nucleated cell counts. The data were produced by immunoSEQ multiplex PCR, yet TCRdb's version contains in-frame clones alone and is incomplete. The V and J calls and clone size were taken over from that table, and D and trimming were inferred from the DNA. Among 140,000 or so clones listed, over 70% were seen once. The chain links TRBV10-3 to TRBJ2-6, with D unresolved. Sequencing used peripheral blood. The origin of this receptor is a woman in her fifties or sixties with acute or convalescent COVID-19. The CDR3 DNA sequence: TGTGCCATCAGTGAGGGCGGGGCCAACGTCCTGACTTTC. This encodes CAISEGGANVLTF.